The next 17 T cell receptor beta chains were all read from a single sample in a study of response to subunit inactivated influenza vaccine. TCRdb independently ran MiXCR on the RT-PCR reads; one entry per CDR3 protein. Among hundreds of thousands of distinct CDR3 sequences, around 25% were seen once, and the ten largest hold 1.9%. Sequenced here: CD4+ T cells sorted from PBMCs, sampled 4 to 6 days after vaccination. The source is a man in his fifties or sixties who received an inactivated influenza vaccine.

V gene TRBV6-2 or TRBV6-3 combines with J gene TRBJ1-1; D call uncertain. CDR3 size: 12 residues. Trimming left V 10 bases short and J 3 bases short, with 12 bases between. Germline V lookup: CDR1 MNHEY, CDR2 SVGEGT. CDR3 sequence reads: CAISTRDTEAFF. The CDR3 nucleotides read TGTGCCATCTCTACCCGGGACACTGAAGCTTTCTTT.

This clonotype was recorded many times. V usage is TRBV12-3 or TRBV12-4 and J usage is TRBJ2-7; D is undetermined. V was trimmed by 2 bases and J by 7 bases, leaving 6 bases between them. The CDR3 length is 11 residues. This CDR3 reads CASSLITEQYF. CDR3 coding DNA: TGTGCCAGCAGTTTAATTACAGAGCAGTACTTC.

This CDR3 is CSASRGYNEQFF. As DNA, the CDR3 is TGCAGTGCGTCGCGGGGTTACAATGAGCAGTTCTTC. The chain recombines TRBV20-1 with TRBJ2-1; D possibly corresponds to TRBD2 (6 bases). The CDR3 is 12 amino acids. V was trimmed by 6 bases and J by 4 bases, leaving 10 bases between them. Germline assignment: CDR1 DFQATT and CDR2 SNEGSKA (reference sequence).

This clonotype was seen a few times. The V and J genes are TRBV18 and TRBJ1-3, with a possible D match to TRBD1 (5 bases). The CDR3 spans 19 residues. With 1 base removed from V and 7 bases from J, the gap between germline ends came to 26 bases. The germline CDR1 and CDR2 sequences are KGHSH and LQKENI. In DNA form, the CDR3 reads TGTGCCAGCTCACCACAATCAGTCGGGGGACTCGCTCTAAGGAACACCATATATTTT. This translates into CASSPQSVGGLALRNTIYF.

This rearrangement joins TRBV20-1 to TRBJ1-5, with D possibly TRBD1 on 5 matching bases. V was trimmed by 0 bases and J by 2 bases, leaving 11 bases between them. The CDR3 is 15 residues long. The germline V gene encodes CDR1 DFQATT and CDR2 SNEGSKA (reference sequence). CDR3 amino acids: CSARDKGPRNQPQHF. The CDR3 nucleotides are TGCAGTGCTAGAGATAAGGGACCCCGCAATCAGCCCCAGCATTTT.

This clonotype was seen repeatedly, ten times or more. The V call is TRBV5-5, the J call TRBJ2-1; 13 positions agree with TRBD2. Germline-derived CDR1 and CDR2 are SGHKS and YYEKEE (reference sequence). This CDR3 is built from 15 residues. V was pared by 4 bases and J by 4 bases, with 2 bases of the junction left unmatched. CDR3 DNA sequence: TGTGCCAGCAGCGGACTAGCGGGGGAATACAATGAGCAGTTCTTC. Translated, it gives CASSGLAGEYNEQFF.

The CDR3 DNA sequence: TGCGCCAGCAGCTTGGCTAGCGGGGCCAAGTTGGAGACCCAGTACTTC. As protein: CASSLASGAKLETQYF. The genes are TRBV5-1 and TRBJ2-5, with 9 bases matching TRBD2. There are 16 residues in the CDR3. V was clipped by 0 bases and J by 5 bases; unmatched bases: 8. The V gene's germline CDR1 is SGHRS and CDR2 YFSETQ.

The genes are TRBV11-2 and TRBJ2-4, with D possibly matching TRBD2 (7 bases). The CDR3 spans 13 residues. Trimming left V 5 bases short and J 8 bases short, with 13 bases between. Germline assignment: CDR1 SGHAT and CDR2 FQNNGV. The CDR3 nucleotides read TGTGCCAGCAGCCGGGGGGCCACGGACATTCAGTACTTC. Translation: CASSRGATDIQYF.

This sequence joins TRBV4-2 and TRBJ2-2, with 7 bases lining up with TRBD1. Germline V gives CDR1 LGHNA, CDR2 YNFKEQ. The CDR3 has 16 amino acids. V shed 4 bases, J shed 1 base, and the junction held 6 bases outside the gene matches. CDR3 protein: CASSLTGVGNTGELFF. The CDR3 coding sequence is TGTGCCAGCAGCCTCACAGGGGTAGGGAACACCGGGGAGCTGTTTTTT.

This clonotype was observed a handful of times. The chain joins TRBV2 to TRBJ2-7; 11 bases are shared with TRBD1. J gave up 4 bases and V 6 bases, and 8 bases lay outside the gene matches. The CDR3 runs to 15 residues. Looked up from germline, CDR1 is SNHLY and CDR2 is FYNNEI. The CDR3 loop is CASSQDRGRGYEQYF. The CDR3 DNA is TGTGCCAGCAGCCAGGACAGGGGGCGAGGGTACGAGCAGTACTTC. Filled out from reference TRBV2 and TRBJ2-7, the complete variable domain reads EPEVTQTPSHQVTQMGQEVILRCVPISNHLYFYWYRQILGQKVEFLVSFYNNEISEKSEIFDDQFSVERPDGSNFTLKIRSTKLEDSAMYFCASSQDRGRGYEQYFGPGTRLTVT.

In this sample, this clonotype turned up a few times. This chain uses TRBV19 with TRBJ2-5, with 7 bases aligning to TRBD2. The trim removed 3 bases at V and 2 bases at J, leaving 6 bases unmatched. The CDR3 is 15 residues long. The germline CDR1 and CDR2 sequences are LNHDA and SQIVND (reference sequence). CDR3 bases: TGTGCCAGTAGTATTAAGCGGGGTTCTCAAGAGACCCAGTACTTC. Its protein is CASSIKRGSQETQYF.

This clonotype has only a few counts. V and J are TRBV2 and TRBJ2-2; no firm D call. CDR3 length: 15 residues. From germline, CDR1 is SNHLY and CDR2 FYNNEI. Trimming cost V 6 bases and J 4 bases, with 15 bases left between them. CDR3 DNA: TGTGCCAGCAGCTGGCGGTCTATTGGCACCGGGGAGCTGTTTTTT. This sequence encodes CASSWRSIGTGELFF.

The chain combines TRBV19 with TRBJ2-1; possible D gene TRBD2, 6 bases. The length of the CDR3 is 14 residues. V was shortened by 3 bases and J by 5 bases, with 11 bases between the two germline ends. Germline assignment: CDR1 LNHDA and CDR2 SQIVND (reference sequence). CDR3 nucleotide sequence: TGTGCCAGTAGTATCACTAGCATAAACAATGAGCAGTTCTTC. As protein: CASSITSINNEQFF.

This clonotype showed up many times. The rearrangement links TRBV20-1 to TRBJ1-6; maybe TRBD1 (5 bases). The CDR3 is 16 amino acids. CDR1 is DFQATT and CDR2 is SNEGSKA in the germline V gene (reference sequence). Trimming left V 0 bases short and J 2 bases short, with 11 bases between. The CDR3 sequence: CSAREGGRAYNSPLHF. The DNA for the CDR3 is TGCAGTGCTAGAGAGGGGGGACGTGCCTATAATTCACCCCTCCACTTT.

This clonotype has ten or more counts. The rearrangement links TRBV5-1 to TRBJ2-2; D unresolved. The CDR3 totals 14 residues. Trimming stripped 2 bases from V and 2 bases from J, with 7 bases between. Looked up from germline, CDR1 is SGHRS and CDR2 is YFSETQ. This CDR3 reads CASSLRTNTGELFF. The CDR3 DNA sequence: TGCGCCAGCAGCTTACGGACCAACACCGGGGAGCTGTTTTTT.

This clonotype was found many times. The chain couples TRBV6-1 to TRBJ1-1; D might be TRBD1 (5 bases). Per germline, CDR1 MNHNS and CDR2 SASEGT. V lost 6 bases and J 5 bases, leaving 22 bases between the germline ends. This CDR3 has 16 residues. The DNA for the CDR3 is TGTGCCAGCAGGTCACCCCATGGTGGGGGGAGGACTGAAGCTTTCTTT. It translates to CASRSPHGGGRTEAFF.

This clonotype was seen more than once but under ten times. The V call is TRBV2, the J call TRBJ2-7; TRBD1 might be the D (6 bases). Germline CDR1 reads SNHLY; CDR2 reads FYNNEI. The CDR3 is 13 residues long. Trimming took 7 bases from V and 5 from J, leaving 15 bases between them. The CDR3 DNA follows: TGTGCCAGCACCTACAGGGTAAAGGACGAGCAGTACTTC. Protein product: CASTYRVKDEQYF.